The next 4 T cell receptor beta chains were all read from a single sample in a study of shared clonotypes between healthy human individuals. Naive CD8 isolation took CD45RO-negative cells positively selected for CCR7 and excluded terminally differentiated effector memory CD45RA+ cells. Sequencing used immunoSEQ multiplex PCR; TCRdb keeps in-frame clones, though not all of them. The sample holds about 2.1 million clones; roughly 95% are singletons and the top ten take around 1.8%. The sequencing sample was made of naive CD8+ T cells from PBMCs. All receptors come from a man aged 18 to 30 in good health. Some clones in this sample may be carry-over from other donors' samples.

The CDR3 DNA follows: TGTGCCAGTAGTATCGACCCTAGACGCCCCTATGGCTACACCTTC. It encodes CASSIDPRRPYGYTF. The rearrangement links TRBV19 to TRBJ1-2; no clear D gene. CDR3 length: 15 residues. Germline V CDR1 and CDR2: LNHDA, SQIVND (reference sequence). V lost 3 bases and J 4 bases, leaving 15 bases between the germline ends.

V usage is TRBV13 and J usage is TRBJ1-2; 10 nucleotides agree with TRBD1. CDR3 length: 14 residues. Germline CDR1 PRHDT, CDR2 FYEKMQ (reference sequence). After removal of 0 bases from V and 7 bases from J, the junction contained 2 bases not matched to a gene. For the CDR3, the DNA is TGTGCCAGCAGCTTAGGGACAGGGGGCAGTGGCTACACCTTC. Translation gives CASSLGTGGSGYTF. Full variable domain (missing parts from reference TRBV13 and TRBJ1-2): AAGVIQSPRHLIKEKRETATLKCYPIPRHDTVYWYQQGPGQDPQFLISFYEKMQSDKGSIPDRFSAQQFSDYHSELNMSSLELGDSALYFCASSLGTGGSGYTFGSGTRLTVV.

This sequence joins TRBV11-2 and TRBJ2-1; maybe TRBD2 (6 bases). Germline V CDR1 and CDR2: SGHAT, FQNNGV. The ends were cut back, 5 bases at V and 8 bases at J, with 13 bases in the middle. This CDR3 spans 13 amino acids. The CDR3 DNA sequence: TGTGCCAGCAGCCTCGAGTGGGGGGATGAGCAGTTCTTC. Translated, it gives CASSLEWGDEQFF.

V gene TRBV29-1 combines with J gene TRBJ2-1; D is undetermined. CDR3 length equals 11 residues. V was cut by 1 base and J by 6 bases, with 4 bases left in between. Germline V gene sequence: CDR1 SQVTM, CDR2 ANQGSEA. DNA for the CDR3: TGCAGCGTTGAAGCCCTCAATGAGCAGTTCTTC. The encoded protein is CSVEALNEQFF.